Below are 7 T cell receptor beta chains sequenced from a single sample in a study of blood T cell repertoires in COVID-19. Generated by immunoSEQ multiplex PCR, the TCRdb table keeps only in-frame clones and is missing some. Of 100,000 to 120,000 clones in the sample, approximately 90% were seen once. Source material: peripheral blood. These receptors were collected from a human donor in a cohort sampled during active COVID-19.

This clone was observed a few times. V is TRBV27 and J is TRBJ1-5; 8 nucleotides line up with TRBD1. Trimming removed 8 bases from V and 7 bases from J; junction bases left unmatched: 13. The CDR3 contains 15 residues. Looked up from germline, CDR1 is MNHEY and CDR2 is SMNVEV (reference sequence). In DNA, the CDR3 is TGTGCCAGCGCCGCTTCTCAGGGGGCGAGGCAGCCCCAGCATTTT. This translates into CASAASQGARQPQHF.

V and J are TRBV5-4 and TRBJ2-7, with 9 bases that match TRBD1. Germline CDR1 SGHNT, CDR2 YYREEE (reference sequence). The CDR3 runs to 16 residues. After removal of 0 bases from V and 1 base from J, the junction contained 5 bases not matched to a gene. The CDR3 loop reads CASSLAFGQGSYEQYF. CDR3 bases: TGTGCCAGCAGCTTGGCCTTCGGACAGGGGTCCTACGAGCAGTACTTC. The full variable domain, with the rest looked up from reference TRBV5-4 and TRBJ2-7, is ETGVTQSPTHLIKTRGQQVTLRCSSQSGHNTVSWYQQALGQGPQFIFQYYREEENGRGNFPPRFSGLQFPNYSSELNVNALELDDSALYLCASSLAFGQGSYEQYFGPGTRLTVT.

The gene calls are TRBV11-1 and TRBJ1-1; tentative D call: TRBD1 (5 bases). Germline-derived CDR1 and CDR2 are SGHAT and FQDESV (reference sequence). Trimming left V 5 bases short and J 7 bases short, with 11 bases between. The CDR3 runs to 12 residues. CDR3 amino acids: CASSTYRFEAFF. CDR3 DNA: TGTGCCAGCAGCACATACAGGTTTGAAGCTTTCTTT. Complete variable domain (other parts from reference TRBV11-1 and TRBJ1-1): EAEVAQSPRYKITEKSQAVAFWCDPISGHATLYWYRQILGQGPELLVQFQDESVVDDSQLPKDRFSAERLKGVDSTLKIQPAELGDSAMYLCASSTYRFEAFFGQGTRLTVV.

The J gene is TRBJ1-1, the V gene TRBV21-1; no DNA check was done on the table's D call, TRBD1. TRBV21-1 represents a pseudogene. This CDR3 spans 15 amino acids. CDR3: CASSTTGVQGTEAFF. DNA of the CDR3: TGTGCCAGCAGCACCACAGGGGTTCAGGGCACTGAAGCTTTCTTT.

CDR3 bases: TGTGCCAGCAGCAAGGGGGGGCAGGGAAACTCTGGAAACACCATATATTTT. It translates to CASSKGGQGNSGNTIYF. The V call is TRBV21-1, the J call TRBJ1-3. TRBV21-1 is designated a pseudogene. The CDR3 length is 17 residues.

J is TRBJ2-7 and V is TRBV27, with D tentatively TRBD2 (5 bases). Germline V CDR1 and CDR2: MNHEY, SMNVEV (reference sequence). Between the trimmed V and J ends, which lost 8 bases and 3 bases, there was a span of 14 bases. The CDR3 spans 13 residues. CDR3 nucleotide sequence: TGTGCCAGCGGCGCGGAGGAGAGCTACGAGCAGTACTTC. Translated, it gives CASGAEESYEQYF.

The chain joins TRBV7-3 to TRBJ2-1, with 11 bases lining up with TRBD2. After removal of 2 bases from V and 5 bases from J, the junction contained 11 bases not matched to a gene. Germline CDR1 is SGHTA and CDR2 is FQGTGA. This CDR3 has 18 residues. The CDR3 DNA sequence: TGTGCCAGCAGCTTACAATCTCAAACTAGCGGGAGAAACAATGAGCAGTTCTTC. Translated, it gives CASSLQSQTSGRNNEQFF.